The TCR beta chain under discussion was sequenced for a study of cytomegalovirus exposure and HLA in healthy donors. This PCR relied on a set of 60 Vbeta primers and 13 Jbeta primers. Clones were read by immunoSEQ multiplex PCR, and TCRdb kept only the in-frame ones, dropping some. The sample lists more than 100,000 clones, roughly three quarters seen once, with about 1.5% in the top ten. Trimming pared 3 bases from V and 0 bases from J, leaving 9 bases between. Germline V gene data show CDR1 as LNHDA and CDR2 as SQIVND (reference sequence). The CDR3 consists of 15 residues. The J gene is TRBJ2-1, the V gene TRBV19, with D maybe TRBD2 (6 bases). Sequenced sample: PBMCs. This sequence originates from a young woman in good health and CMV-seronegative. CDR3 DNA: TGTGCCAGTAGTATTCGGGAGAGCTCCTACAATGAGCAGTTCTTC. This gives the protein CASSIRESSYNEQFF.